This T cell receptor beta chain was sequenced in a study of T cell therapy after organ transplantation. Germline CDR1 reads MGHDK; CDR2 reads SYGVNS. This CDR3 spans 14 amino acids. Trimming cost V 5 bases and J 5 bases, with 13 bases left between them. Study observations and caveats: Post-therapy reconstitution appeared to include transferred and endogenous clonotypes.

This table comes from immunoSEQ multiplex PCR, and its TCRdb copy is limited to in-frame clones, with some not included. The repertoire includes about 6,000 clones, just under 75% of them detected once, and approximately 30% sits in the top ten. A note on this clone: What it recognizes is unknown.

Time point meaning: 4-8 weeks after completion of therapy. The material sequenced was CD8+ T cells from blood, taken after autologous CMV-specific T cell therapy. The TCR originated in a human patient who had received a solid organ transplant and had CMV disease. Part of the T cells may come from the graft donor. V is TRBV25-1 and J is TRBJ1-5; possibly TRBD1 for D (6 bases). As DNA, the CDR3 is TGTGCCAGCAGTTCCTCGACAGGTTATCAGCCCCAGCATTTT. It specifies CASSSSTGYQPQHF.